These 15 T cell receptor beta chains were sequenced from one sample in a study of post-analysis software for immune sequencing data. No antigen is known for these receptors. The study's findings and limits: Controls had lower frequencies than patients of five or six TRBV segments, which included TRBV5-6, TRBV5-1 and TRBV20-1.

Prepared TCR beta cDNA libraries contained unique molecular identifiers. TCRdb ran MiXCR on the PCR reads and lists one entry per CDR3 protein. The repertoire holds some 690,000 distinct CDR3 sequences, with approximately 30% as singletons. Sequencing was done on a sample of blood. The receptors were sampled from a girl aged 5 to 17 with multiple sclerosis.

In the case of this clonotype: Given the absence of the conserved phenylalanine or tryptophan at the CDR3 end, a read error is likely. The rearrangement links TRBV24-1 to TRBJ2-1; D call uncertain. There are 16 residues in the CDR3. From germline, CDR1 is KGHDR and CDR2 SFDVKD. V lost 0 bases, J lost 0 bases, and 8 bases lay in between. The CDR3 DNA is TGTGCCACCAGTGATTTGGCAGCGAGCTCCTACAATGAGCAGTTCGTC. Its protein product is CATSDLAASSYNEQFV.

The V gene is TRBV20-1, the J gene TRBJ1-5; unclear D gene. CDR3 length: 12 residues. V lost 4 bases and J lost 1, with 5 bases in between. Germline CDR1 reads DFQATT; CDR2 reads SNEGSKA (reference sequence). The DNA for the CDR3 is TGCAGTGCTAAGGAGAGCAATCAGCCCCAGCATTTT. Residues: CSAKESNQPQHF.

The chain recombines TRBV7-2 with TRBJ1-6, with D possibly being TRBD1 (5 bases). V lost 1 base and J 7 bases, leaving 14 bases between the germline ends. CDR1 and CDR2 from the germline V gene are SGHTA and FQGNSA. CDR3 length: 16 amino acids. The CDR3 region has the DNA TGTGCCAGCAGCTTAGGGCAGGGTCAATCAAATTCACCCCTCCACTTT. It specifies CASSLGQGQSNSPLHF.

This clonotype occurred a few times. J is TRBJ2-5 and V is TRBV12-3 or TRBV12-4; tentative D call: TRBD1 (5 bases). The CDR3 consists of 14 residues. V lost 6 bases to trimming and J lost 5 bases, with 16 bases between them. Here the CDR3 reads CASSHDSPTETQYF. CDR3 in DNA: TGTGCCAGCAGCCACGACAGTCCGACGGAGACCCAGTACTTC.

This clonotype was picked up a small number of times. The chain is built from TRBV24-1 and TRBJ2-3; no definite D call. V lost 1 base and J lost 2, with 0 bases in between. Germline values: CDR1 KGHDR, CDR2 SFDVKD. The CDR3 loop spans 12 amino acids. The CDR3 reads CATSDFTDTQYF. CDR3 sequence (DNA): TGTGCCACCAGTGATTTCACAGATACGCAGTATTTT.

The rearrangement uses TRBV3-1 and TRBJ1-2, with no clear D. The CDR3 is 14 amino acids. Trimming removed 0 bases from V and 7 bases from J, with 12 bases in between. CDR1 is LGHDT, CDR2 YNNKEL, per germline (reference sequence). CDR3 sequence: CASSQDRSTGGYTF. CDR3 nucleotide sequence: TGTGCCAGCAGCCAAGATAGATCGACGGGTGGCTACACCTTC.

V gene TRBV9 combines with J gene TRBJ1-4, with no clear D. Between the trimmed V and J ends, which lost 2 bases and 0 bases, there was a span of 5 bases. Germline loops: CDR1 SGDLS, CDR2 YYNGEE. The CDR3 totals 14 residues. The DNA for the CDR3 is TGTGCCAGCAGCGTCGGATCAACTAATGAAAAACTGTTTTTT. Amino acids: CASSVGSTNEKLFF.

This clonotype was counted only a few times. The chain combines TRBV3-1 with TRBJ2-5; D is undetermined. The germline V and J ends were trimmed by 1 base and 1 base, with 10 bases remaining between them. The V gene's germline CDR1 is LGHDT and CDR2 YNNKEL (reference sequence). The CDR3 totals 15 residues. The CDR3 protein is CASSQVRHSQETQYF. The CDR3 bases are TGTGCCAGCAGCCAAGTAAGACATAGCCAAGAGACCCAGTACTTC.

The genes are TRBV12-3 or TRBV12-4 and TRBJ2-3, with TRBD2 matching over 7 bases. This CDR3 comprises 15 residues. The V gene end was trimmed by 3 bases and the J gene end by 13 bases; junction bases not matched to a gene: 16. CDR3 in amino acids: CASSLEGGRTDAEYF. As DNA, the CDR3 is TGTGCCAGCAGTTTGGAGGGAGGGAGAACAGATGCGGAGTATTTT.

This clonotype appeared a few times. The V call is TRBV15, the J call TRBJ1-5; D remains unclear. The V end lost 5 bases, the J end lost 0 bases, and 14 bases lay between the germline ends. Germline-derived CDR1 and CDR2 are LNHNV and YYDKDF (reference sequence). This CDR3 is built from 16 residues. CDR3 coding DNA: TGTGCCACCAGCGAGGACGGATATTATAGCAATCAGCCCCAGCATTTT. This sequence encodes CATSEDGYYSNQPQHF.

This clonotype was found a few times. The CDR3 DNA follows: TGTGCCAGCGTCCCGAAAAGTTGGGCGGCGGGGGGGCGACGCAATGAGCAGTTCTTC. It yields the protein CASVPKSWAAGGRRNEQFF. This chain links TRBV6-1 with TRBJ2-1; 9 nucleotides align to TRBD2. With V trimmed by 8 bases and J by 6 bases, 23 bases remained unmatched. Germline loops: CDR1 MNHNS, CDR2 SASEGT. This CDR3 region has 19 residues.

The sample holds a few counts of this clonotype. The rearrangement uses TRBV18 and TRBJ1-5; 8 bases fit TRBD1. V trimming: 3 bases; J trimming: 3 bases; junction bases outside the gene matches: 7. The CDR3 runs 16 residues. Germline V CDR1 and CDR2: KGHSH, LQKENI. CDR3 region: CASSPLGTGSNQPQHF. As DNA, the CDR3 is TGTGCCAGCTCACCCCTCGGGACAGGCTCCAATCAGCCCCAGCATTTT.

This clonotype was recorded a few times. This chain uses TRBV11-2 with TRBJ2-1; 10 bases align to TRBD2. The CDR3 has 15 amino acids. CDR1 is SGHAT, CDR2 FQNNGV, per germline. V lost 1 base, J lost 10 bases, and 7 bases stayed unmatched. CDR3 region: CASSLGRVAGGEQFF. The DNA of the CDR3 is TGTGCCAGCAGCTTAGGGAGGGTAGCGGGAGGCGAGCAGTTCTTC. Supplemented by reference TRBV11-2 and TRBJ2-1, the full variable domain reads EAGVAQSPRYKIIEKRQSVAFWCNPISGHATLYWYQQILGQGPKLLIQFQNNGVVDDSQLPKDRFSAERLKGVDSTLKIQPAKLEDSAVYLCASSLGRVAGGEQFFGPGTRLTVL.

The rearrangement links TRBV29-1 to TRBJ2-1, with a possible D match to TRBD1 (6 bases). With 5 bases removed from V and 3 bases from J, the gap between germline ends came to 14 bases. CDR1 is SQVTM, CDR2 ANQGSEA, per germline. CDR3 length: 14 amino acids. For the CDR3, the DNA is TGCAGCGTTTTTGGGGACACCTTCTACAATGAGCAGTTCTTC. Translation: CSVFGDTFYNEQFF.

Only a few counts were recorded for this clonotype. The CDR3 region is CASSPGQGRYTQYF. The CDR3 nucleotides read TGCGCCAGCAGTCCGGGACAGGGGAGATATACGCAGTATTTT. The V call is TRBV5-1, the J call TRBJ2-3; 10 bases match TRBD1. The CDR3 runs to 14 residues. The germline gives CDR1 SGHRS, CDR2 YFSETQ. The trim removed 5 bases at V and 7 bases at J, leaving 7 bases unmatched.